This TCR beta chain was sequenced during a study of T cell responses to AZD1222 COVID-19 vaccine. Across the study: Second-dose schedules of about 4 or about 12 weeks were combined.

Concerning this clone: Its antigen is not known.

Broader study findings: Unmutated variant regions are reportedly the target of nearly half of TCRs that are spike-specific. Baseline seropositives among AZD1222 recipients totaled only five or six. It was only after the peak T cell response that any repertoires were sampled.

The CDR3 has 15 amino acids. Trimming pared 2 bases from V and 4 bases from J, leaving 15 bases between. The germline V gene has CDR1 MNHEY and CDR2 SVGEGT. Clones were sequenced by immunoSEQ multiplex PCR, and TCRdb holds only the in-frame ones, with some missing. Among about 99,000 clones listed, about 90% were seen once. The material sequenced was peripheral blood, taken on day 0 of AZD1222 vaccination. The receptor's source is an adult in good health. The rearrangement joins TRBV6-2 or TRBV6-3 to TRBJ2-7; D tentatively reads TRBD1 or TRBD2 (5 bases each). CDR3 sequence (DNA): TGTGCCAGCAGTTACAAGGGGACGGATGATTACGAGCAGTACTTC. Its protein is CASSYKGTDDYEQYF.